This entry lists 2 T cell receptor beta chains sequenced from one sample in a study of radiation and T cells in renal cell carcinoma. Sequencing was performed with immunoSEQ multiplex PCR; in TCRdb, only in-frame clones are kept and a portion is missing. The sample has about 150,000 clones, roughly 89% seen once. Time point: blood 2 weeks post-SBRT. The sample's treatment: 15 Gy SBRT to primary tumor, nephrectomy 4 weeks later. The sample consisted of blood, taken from a patient whose treatment included radiotherapy and nephrectomy. The receptor set was obtained from a woman in her fifties or sixties with renal cell carcinoma.

This chain uses TRBV25-1 with TRBJ2-6; D is unresolved. The germline V gene has CDR1 MGHDK and CDR2 SYGVNS. V lost 3 bases and J 2 bases, leaving 8 bases between the germline ends. This CDR3 has 15 residues. This CDR3 reads CASSENLAGANVLTF. For the CDR3, the DNA is TGTGCCAGCAGTGAGAACCTTGCTGGGGCCAACGTCCTGACTTTC.

V is TRBV5-1 and J is TRBJ1-4, with D unclear. CDR1 and CDR2 (germline): SGHRS, YFSETQ. Trimming cost V 1 base and J 8 bases, with 12 bases left between them. The CDR3 consists of 14 residues. The chain's CDR3 is CASSLLYGQEKLFF. CDR3 nucleotides: TGCGCCAGCAGCTTGCTTTATGGGCAGGAAAAACTGTTTTTT.